A selection of T cell receptor beta chains follows, all from one sample in a study of blood T cell repertoires in COVID-19. Assay: immunoSEQ multiplex PCR; the TCRdb copy retains only in-frame clones and omits some. The sample has 75,000 to 95,000 clones, roughly 85% seen once; the top ten hold 15% to 20%. Sequencing used peripheral blood. The receptors shown here come from a woman aged 55-70 years with COVID-19, enrolled during active disease. CDR3s include the opening cysteine and the closing phenylalanine or tryptophan. The D gene is left open where the match is weak. Not all rows give a size; the values are once, few, many and, for expanded clones, a class.

clone size: -; J gene: TRBJ2-1; V gene: TRBV6-2/TRBV6-3; D gene: TRBD2; CDR3 protein: CASSFPSGGYNEQFF; CDR3 DNA: TGTGCCAGCAGTTTCCCTAGCGGGGGGTACAATGAGCAGTTCTTC
clone size: -; J gene: TRBJ2-3; V gene: TRBV5-1; D gene: TRBD1; CDR3 protein: CASSLGGQGVDTQYF; CDR3 DNA: TGCGCCAGCAGCTTGGGGGGACAGGGTGTAGATACGCAGTATTTT
clone size: -; J gene: TRBJ2-7; V gene: TRBV6-5; D gene: -; CDR3 protein: CASSYAMPGVPYEQYF; CDR3 DNA: TGTGCCAGCAGTTACGCGATGCCAGGGGTCCCCTACGAGCAGTACTTC
clone size: -; J gene: TRBJ1-2; V gene: TRBV28; D gene: -; CDR3 protein: CASSLVAHGNGYTF; CDR3 DNA: TGTGCCAGCAGTTTAGTGGCACACGGGAACGGCTACACCTTC
clone size: -; J gene: TRBJ1-2; V gene: TRBV3-1/TRBV3-2; D gene: -; CDR3 protein: CASSQGLSSFYGYTF; CDR3 DNA: TGTGCCAGCAGCCAGGGGCTTTCCTCCTTCTATGGCTACACCTTC
clone size: few; J gene: TRBJ1-2; V gene: TRBV20-1; D gene: -; CDR3 protein: CSASQSSGYTF; CDR3 DNA: TGCAGTGCTAGTCAGTCCTCTGGCTACACCTTC
clone size: once; J gene: TRBJ2-7; V gene: TRBV5-5; D gene: TRBD1; CDR3 protein: CASSGRDRGLPEQYF; CDR3 DNA: TGTGCCAGCAGCGGCCGGGACAGGGGCCTACCCGAGCAGTACTTC
clone size: -; J gene: TRBJ2-5; V gene: TRBV28; D gene: -; CDR3 protein: CASSLWGRMGSRGVETQYF; CDR3 DNA: TGTGCCAGCAGTTTATGGGGCAGGATGGGAAGCAGGGGAGTGGAGACCCAGTACTTC
clone size: -; J gene: TRBJ1-4; V gene: TRBV7-6; D gene: -; CDR3 protein: CASSPRDDSATNEKLFF; CDR3 DNA: TGTGCCAGCAGCCCCCGCGACGACAGTGCAACTAATGAAAAACTGTTTTTT
clone size: -; J gene: TRBJ1-1; V gene: TRBV3-1/TRBV3-2; D gene: TRBD1; CDR3 protein: CASSHTDRGEEAFF; CDR3 DNA: TGTGCCAGCAGCCACACTGACAGGGGGGAGGAAGCTTTCTTT
clone size: -; J gene: TRBJ2-1; V gene: TRBV4-3; D gene: TRBD1; CDR3 protein: CASSHGQVPSYNEQFF; CDR3 DNA: TGCGCCAGCAGCCACGGACAGGTTCCTTCCTACAATGAGCAGTTCTTC
clone size: few; J gene: TRBJ2-7; V gene: TRBV4-3; D gene: -; CDR3 protein: CASSQKEGTREQYF; CDR3 DNA: TGCGCCAGCAGCCAAAAGGAGGGTACTCGCGAGCAGTACTTC
clone size: -; J gene: TRBJ2-5; V gene: TRBV2; D gene: TRBD1; CDR3 protein: CASSEDRGQETQYF; CDR3 DNA: TGTGCCAGCAGCGAAGACAGGGGGCAAGAGACCCAGTACTTC
clone size: -; J gene: TRBJ2-3; V gene: TRBV9; D gene: -; CDR3 protein: CASTGLSADTQYF; CDR3 DNA: TGTGCCAGCACTGGCCTGTCTGCAGATACGCAGTATTTT
clone size: few; J gene: TRBJ1-4; V gene: TRBV6-2/TRBV6-3; D gene: -; CDR3 protein: CASSYPQGSEKLFF; CDR3 DNA: TGTGCCAGCAGTTACCCCCAGGGGTCGGAAAAACTGTTTTTT
clone size: -; J gene: TRBJ2-1; V gene: TRBV3-1/TRBV3-2; D gene: TRBD2; CDR3 protein: CASSQRRGGLAYEQFF; CDR3 DNA: TGTGCCAGCAGCCAGAGGCGGGGGGGCCTGGCCTATGAGCAGTTCTTC
clone size: -; J gene: TRBJ2-2; V gene: TRBV24-1; D gene: -; CDR3 protein: CATSDLPAGELFF; CDR3 DNA: TGTGCCACCAGTGATTTGCCGGCCGGGGAGCTGTTTTTT
clone size: -; J gene: TRBJ2-7; V gene: TRBV2; D gene: TRBD1; CDR3 protein: CASSRSGQGYEQYF; CDR3 DNA: TGTGCCAGCAGCCGTTCGGGACAGGGCTACGAGCAGTACTTC